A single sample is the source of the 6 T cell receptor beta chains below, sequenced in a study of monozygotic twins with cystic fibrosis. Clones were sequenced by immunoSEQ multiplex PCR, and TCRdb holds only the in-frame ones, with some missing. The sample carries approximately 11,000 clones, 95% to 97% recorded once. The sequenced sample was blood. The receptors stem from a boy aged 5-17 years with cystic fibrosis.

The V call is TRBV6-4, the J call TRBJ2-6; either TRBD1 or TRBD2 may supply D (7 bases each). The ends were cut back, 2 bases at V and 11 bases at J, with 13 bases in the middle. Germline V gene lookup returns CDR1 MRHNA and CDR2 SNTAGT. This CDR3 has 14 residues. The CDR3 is CASSDGRGGDVLTF. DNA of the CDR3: TGTGCCAGCAGTGACGGCAGGGGGGGTGACGTCCTGACTTTC.

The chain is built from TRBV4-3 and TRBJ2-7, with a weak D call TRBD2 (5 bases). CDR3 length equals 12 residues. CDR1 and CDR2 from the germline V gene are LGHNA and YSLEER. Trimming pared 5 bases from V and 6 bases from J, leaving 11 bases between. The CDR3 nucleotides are TGCGCCAGCAGCACCCCCGCGGGCGAGCAGTACTTC. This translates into CASSTPAGEQYF.

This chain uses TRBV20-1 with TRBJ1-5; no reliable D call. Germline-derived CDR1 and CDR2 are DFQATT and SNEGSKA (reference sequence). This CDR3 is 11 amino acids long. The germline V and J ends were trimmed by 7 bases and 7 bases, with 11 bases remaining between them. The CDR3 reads CSVLDRQPQHF. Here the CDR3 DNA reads TGCAGTGTTTTAGACCGGCAGCCCCAGCATTTT.

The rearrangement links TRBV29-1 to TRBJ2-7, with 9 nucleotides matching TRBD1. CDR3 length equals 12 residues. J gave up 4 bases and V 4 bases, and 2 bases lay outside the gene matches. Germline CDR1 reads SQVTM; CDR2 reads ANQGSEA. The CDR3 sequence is CSVGQGGYEQYF. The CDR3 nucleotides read TGCAGCGTTGGACAGGGGGGGTACGAGCAGTACTTC.

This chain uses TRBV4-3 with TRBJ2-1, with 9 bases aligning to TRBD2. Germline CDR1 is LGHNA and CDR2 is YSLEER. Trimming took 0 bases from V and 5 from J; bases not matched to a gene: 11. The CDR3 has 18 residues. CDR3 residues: CASSQDLSTSGYHNEQFF. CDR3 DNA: TGCGCCAGCAGCCAAGATCTTAGTACTAGCGGGTACCACAATGAGCAGTTCTTC.

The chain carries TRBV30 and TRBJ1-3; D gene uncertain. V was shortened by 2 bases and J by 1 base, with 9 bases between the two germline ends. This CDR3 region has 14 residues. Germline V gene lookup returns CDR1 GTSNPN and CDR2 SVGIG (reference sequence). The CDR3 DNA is TGTGCCTGGAGTTTACTAACATCTGGAAACACCATATATTTT. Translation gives CAWSLLTSGNTIYF.